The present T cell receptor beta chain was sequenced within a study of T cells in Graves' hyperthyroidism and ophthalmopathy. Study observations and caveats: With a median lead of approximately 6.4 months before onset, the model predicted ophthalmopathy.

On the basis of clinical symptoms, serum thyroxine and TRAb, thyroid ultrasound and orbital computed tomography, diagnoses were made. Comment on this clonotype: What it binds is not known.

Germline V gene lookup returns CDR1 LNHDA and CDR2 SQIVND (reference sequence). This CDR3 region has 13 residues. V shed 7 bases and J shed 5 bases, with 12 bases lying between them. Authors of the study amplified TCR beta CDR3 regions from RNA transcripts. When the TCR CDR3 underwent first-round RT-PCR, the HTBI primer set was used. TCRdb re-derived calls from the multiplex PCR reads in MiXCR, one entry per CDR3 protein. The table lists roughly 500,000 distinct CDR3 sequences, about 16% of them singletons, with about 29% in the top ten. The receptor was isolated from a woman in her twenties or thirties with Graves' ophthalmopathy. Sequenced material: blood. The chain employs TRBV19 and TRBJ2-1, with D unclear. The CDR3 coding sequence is TGTGCCAGTATGGCCCGCTGGGACAATGAGCAGTTCTTC. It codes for CASMARWDNEQFF.